Presented here are 20 T cell receptor beta chains from one specimen sequenced in a study of blood T cell repertoires in COVID-19. Assay: immunoSEQ multiplex PCR; the TCRdb copy retains only in-frame clones and omits some. The data contain roughly 140,000 clones, 75% to 90% of them seen just once; the ten biggest clones take up approximately 4.1%. The sequencing input was peripheral blood. The source of these receptors is a woman of 80 years or more with acute or convalescent COVID-19.

The chain carries TRBV27 and TRBJ2-1, with 8 bases fitting TRBD2. With 5 bases clipped from V and 2 bases from J, the junction kept 8 bases outside the gene matches. This CDR3 has 16 residues. CDR1 and CDR2 from the germline V gene are MNHEY and SMNVEV (reference sequence). The CDR3 DNA reads TGTGCCAGCAGTCTACGAAGCGGGAGCGCCTACAATGAGCAGTTCTTC. Translating gives CASSLRSGSAYNEQFF.

The CDR3 nucleotides are TGCGCCAGCAGCCAAGTAGCGACAGGAGGAAGCAATCAGCCCCAGCATTTT. Protein: CASSQVATGGSNQPQHF. The V and J genes are TRBV4-1 and TRBJ1-5, with D perhaps TRBD1 (6 bases). The CDR3 length is 17 residues. Trimming took 1 base from V and 1 from J, leaving 14 bases between them. The germline V gene has CDR1 MGHRA and CDR2 YSYEKL.

The chain recombines TRBV5-1 with TRBJ2-3; TRBD1 agrees at 8 bases. The CDR3 has 14 amino acids. V trimming: 7 bases; J trimming: 1 base; junction bases outside the gene matches: 5. Per the germline V gene, CDR1 is SGHRS and CDR2 is YFSETQ. The CDR3 reads CASETTGGTDTQYF. The CDR3, as DNA: TGCGCCAGCGAGACGACAGGGGGCACAGATACGCAGTATTTT.

V and J are TRBV20-1 and TRBJ1-1; tentatively, D is TRBD1 (6 bases). Germline V gene data show CDR1 as DFQATT and CDR2 as SNEGSKA (reference sequence). CDR3 length: 11 residues. The CDR3 protein is CSGGPDTEAFF. The CDR3 bases are TGCTCTGGGGGCCCCGACACTGAAGCTTTCTTT.

The chain employs TRBV9 and TRBJ1-3; D gene uncertain. The CDR3 is 14 residues long. Germline V gene sequence: CDR1 SGDLS, CDR2 YYNGEE. The V end was cut by 2 bases, the J end by 6 bases, with 12 bases between. The CDR3 DNA reads TGTGCCAGCAGCGTCGCCCCTGCAGAAAACACCATATATTTT. Protein product: CASSVAPAENTIYF.

The J gene is TRBJ1-1, the V gene TRBV5-6; no clear D gene. Trimming took off 0 bases at V and 6 bases at J, with 12 bases between the two ends. The CDR3 has 14 amino acids. CDR1 and CDR2 (germline): SGHDT, YYEEEE. CDR3 DNA: TGTGCCAGCAGCTTGGAACTCTCGATCGCTGAAGCTTTCTTT. Its translation is CASSLELSIAEAFF.

The chain links TRBV2 to TRBJ1-1, with D possibly being TRBD1 (6 bases). The CDR3 is 15 residues long. V dropped 6 bases and J dropped 0 bases, with 14 bases sitting between them. From germline, CDR1 is SNHLY and CDR2 FYNNEI. The CDR3 loop is CASRPNREMNTEAFF. The CDR3 DNA follows: TGTGCCAGCAGACCCAACAGGGAGATGAACACTGAAGCTTTCTTT.

CDR3 coding DNA: TGTGCCAGCGACTACGGGGTTAGCACAGATACGCAGTATTTT. Amino acid sequence: CASDYGVSTDTQYF. J is TRBJ2-3 and V is TRBV6-5; a weak D match, TRBD2 (5 bases). Trimming took off 8 bases at V and 0 bases at J, with 12 bases between the two ends. This CDR3 is 14 amino acids long. Per germline, CDR1 MNHEY and CDR2 SVGAGI.

In DNA form, the CDR3 reads TGTGCCAGCAGTTTATCCCCCAGTAACACTGAAGCTTTCTTT. This codes for CASSLSPSNTEAFF. The V call is TRBV27, the J call TRBJ1-1; unclear D gene. The CDR3 spans 14 residues. V lost 0 bases and J lost 2, with 7 bases in between. Germline CDR1 and CDR2: MNHEY and SMNVEV (reference sequence).

This clone showed up just once. The rearrangement links TRBV5-1 to TRBJ2-7, with 14 bases lining up with TRBD2. The CDR3 spans 14 residues. Germline V gives CDR1 SGHRS, CDR2 YFSETQ. With V trimmed by 5 bases and J by 2 bases, 0 bases remained unmatched. In nucleotides, the CDR3 is TGCGCCAGCAGGACTAGCGGGAGGGCCTACGAGCAGTACTTC. Its protein product is CASRTSGRAYEQYF.

The rearrangement uses TRBV21-1 and TRBJ1-2; no check of the table's D call, TRBD1, against the DNA was made. TRBV21-1 has pseudogene status. This CDR3 is built from 13 residues. The CDR3 sequence is CASSITGVYGYTF. The CDR3 coding sequence is TGTGCCAGCAGCATAACAGGGGTCTATGGCTACACCTTC.

J is TRBJ1-2 and V is TRBV20-1, with D tentatively TRBD1 (5 bases). Trimming took off 6 bases at V and 5 bases at J, with 10 bases between the two ends. The CDR3 runs to 11 residues. Looked up from germline, CDR1 is DFQATT and CDR2 is SNEGSKA (reference sequence). The CDR3, as DNA: TGCAGTGCCACGGAGGGGTATGGCTACACCTTC. Translated: CSATEGYGYTF.

J is TRBJ1-2 and V is TRBV7-9; TRBD1 agrees at 9 bases. This CDR3 is 15 amino acids long. The junction had 8 bases not matched to a gene; V was cut back by 5 bases and J by 4 bases. Germline V CDR1 and CDR2: SEHNR, FQNEAQ (reference sequence). Written as DNA, the CDR3 is TGTGCCAGCAGCCTCACCGGGACAGGGAGCTATGGCTACACCTTC. This codes for CASSLTGTGSYGYTF.

V is TRBV6-5 and J is TRBJ2-3; D is unclear. Germline V lookup: CDR1 MNHEY, CDR2 SVGAGI. This CDR3 has 13 residues. The germline V and J ends were trimmed by 7 bases and 1 base, with 9 bases remaining between them. The CDR3 reads CASTRVGTDTQYF. CDR3 nucleotide sequence: TGTGCCAGCACCCGGGTGGGCACAGATACGCAGTATTTT.

The chain links TRBV19 to TRBJ1-1; 11 bases align to TRBD1. V trimming: 3 bases; J trimming: 1 base; junction bases outside the gene matches: 4. This CDR3 contains 16 residues. The germline V gene encodes CDR1 LNHDA and CDR2 SQIVND (reference sequence). The chain's CDR3 is CASSIGTGGPNTEAFF. The CDR3 DNA is TGTGCCAGTAGTATCGGGACAGGGGGACCGAACACTGAAGCTTTCTTT.

V gene TRBV7-9 combines with J gene TRBJ1-2; 11 nucleotides match TRBD1. Germline V gene lookup returns CDR1 SEHNR and CDR2 FQNEAQ (reference sequence). The CDR3 totals 15 residues. The trim removed 0 bases at V and 7 bases at J, leaving 4 bases unmatched. The CDR3 DNA follows: TGTGCCAGCAGCTTAGCCGGGACAGGGGGTTCTGGCTACACCTTC. This encodes CASSLAGTGGSGYTF. Looking up the rest from reference TRBV7-9 and TRBJ1-2 gives the full variable domain: DTGVSQNPRHKITKRGQNVTFRCDPISEHNRLYWYRQTLGQGPEFLTYFQNEAQLEKSRLLSDRFSAERPKGSFSTLEIQRTEQGDSAMYLCASSLAGTGGSGYTFGSGTRLTVV.

The V gene is TRBV2, the J gene TRBJ2-1; 10 bases map to TRBD2. CDR1 and CDR2 from the germline V gene are SNHLY and FYNNEI. The CDR3 runs to 14 residues. V was pared by 7 bases and J by 15 bases, with 15 bases of the junction left unmatched. CDR3 region: CASTPGGLAGVLFF. The CDR3, as DNA: TGTGCCAGCACCCCTGGCGGGCTAGCGGGAGTTTTGTTCTTC.

As DNA, the CDR3 is TGCGCCAGCAGCCAAGATAACAGAAACTATGGCTACACCTTC. Protein: CASSQDNRNYGYTF. J is TRBJ1-2 and V is TRBV4-1; D remains unclear. Trimming left V 0 bases short and J 2 bases short, with 7 bases between. Per germline, CDR1 MGHRA and CDR2 YSYEKL. The CDR3 runs 14 residues.

The gene calls are TRBV6-2 or TRBV6-3 and TRBJ1-2; tentatively, D is TRBD1 (5 bases). V shed 3 bases and J shed 4 bases, with 9 bases lying between them. The CDR3 has 13 residues. Germline CDR1 MNHEY, CDR2 SVGEGT. This CDR3 reads CASSYETVYGYTF. CDR3 in DNA: TGTGCCAGCAGTTATGAGACAGTCTATGGCTACACCTTC.

The V gene is TRBV7-9, the J gene TRBJ2-7, with 12 bases matching TRBD2. Germline loops: CDR1 SEHNR, CDR2 FQNEAQ (reference sequence). The CDR3 has 15 amino acids. V was pared by 6 bases and J by 4 bases, with 7 bases of the junction left unmatched. CDR3 sequence: CASSSTSGRRYEQYF. The CDR3 DNA reads as TGTGCCAGCAGTTCGACTAGCGGGAGACGGTACGAGCAGTACTTC.